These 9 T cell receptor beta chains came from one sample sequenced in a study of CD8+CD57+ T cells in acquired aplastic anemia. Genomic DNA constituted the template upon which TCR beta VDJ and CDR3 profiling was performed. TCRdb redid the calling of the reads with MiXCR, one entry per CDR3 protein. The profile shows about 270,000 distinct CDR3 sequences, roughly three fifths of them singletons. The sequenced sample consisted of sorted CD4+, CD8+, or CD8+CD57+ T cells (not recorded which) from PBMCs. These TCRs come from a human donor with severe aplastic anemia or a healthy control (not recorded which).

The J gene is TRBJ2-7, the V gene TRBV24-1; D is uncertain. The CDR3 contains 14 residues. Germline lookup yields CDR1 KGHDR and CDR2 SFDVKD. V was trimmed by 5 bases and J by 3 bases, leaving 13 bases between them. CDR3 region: CATSGGFQSYEQYF. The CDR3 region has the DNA TGTGCCACCAGTGGCGGTTTCCAGAGCTACGAGCAGTACTTC.

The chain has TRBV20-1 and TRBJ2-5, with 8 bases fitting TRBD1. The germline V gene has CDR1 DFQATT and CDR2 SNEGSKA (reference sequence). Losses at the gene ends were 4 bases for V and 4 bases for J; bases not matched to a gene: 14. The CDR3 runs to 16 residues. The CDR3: CSANGDGRGRTETQYF. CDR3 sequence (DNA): TGCAGTGCTAACGGGGACGGCAGGGGGCGCACAGAGACCCAGTACTTC.

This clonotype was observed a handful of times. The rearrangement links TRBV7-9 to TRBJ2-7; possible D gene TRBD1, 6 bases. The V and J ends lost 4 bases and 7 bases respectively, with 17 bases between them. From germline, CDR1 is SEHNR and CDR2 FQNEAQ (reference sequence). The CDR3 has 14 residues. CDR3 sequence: CASSSSTGSGEQYF. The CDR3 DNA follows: TGTGCCAGCAGCTCCTCGACAGGTTCGGGAGAGCAGTACTTC.

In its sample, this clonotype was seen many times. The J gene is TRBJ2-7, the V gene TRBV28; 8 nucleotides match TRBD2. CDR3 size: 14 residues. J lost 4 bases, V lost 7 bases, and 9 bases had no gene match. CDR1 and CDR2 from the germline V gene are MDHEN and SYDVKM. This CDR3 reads CASIGGTSLYEQYF. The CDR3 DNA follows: TGTGCCAGCATTGGGGGGACTAGTCTTTACGAGCAGTACTTC.

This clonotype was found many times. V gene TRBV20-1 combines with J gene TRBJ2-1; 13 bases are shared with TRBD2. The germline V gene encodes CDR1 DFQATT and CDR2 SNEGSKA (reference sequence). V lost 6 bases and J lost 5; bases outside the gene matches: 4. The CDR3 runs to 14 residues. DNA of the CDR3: TGCAGTGCCAGGGGACTAGCGGGGAACAATGAGCAGTTCTTC. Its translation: CSARGLAGNNEQFF.

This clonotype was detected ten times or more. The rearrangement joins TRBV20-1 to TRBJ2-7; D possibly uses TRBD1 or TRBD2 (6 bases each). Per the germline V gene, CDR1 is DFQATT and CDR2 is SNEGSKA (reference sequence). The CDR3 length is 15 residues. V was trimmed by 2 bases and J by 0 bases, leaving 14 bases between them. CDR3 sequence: CSARMAWGASYEQYF. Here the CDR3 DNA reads TGCAGTGCTAGAATGGCTTGGGGGGCCTCCTACGAGCAGTACTTC.

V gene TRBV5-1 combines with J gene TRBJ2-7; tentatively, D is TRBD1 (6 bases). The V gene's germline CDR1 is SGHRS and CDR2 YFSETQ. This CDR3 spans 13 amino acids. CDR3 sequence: CASSKFPGQPSAV. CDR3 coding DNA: TGCGCCAGCAGCAAATTCCCAGGACAGCCCAGTGCAGTC.

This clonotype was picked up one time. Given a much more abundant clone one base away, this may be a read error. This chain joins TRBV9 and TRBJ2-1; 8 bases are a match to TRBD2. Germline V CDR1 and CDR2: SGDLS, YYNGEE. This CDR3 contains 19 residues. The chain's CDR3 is CASSQEGPGGAWGSNGQFF. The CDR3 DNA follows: TGTGCCAGCAGCCAAGAAGGTCCCGGGGGGGCGTGGGGGTCCAATGGGCAGTTCTTC.

The CDR3 DNA follows: TGCAGTGCTCATTCCGGTGGCGGTGAGCAGTACTTC. This gives the protein CSAHSGGGEQYF. The genes are TRBV20-1 and TRBJ2-7; D remains ambiguous. From germline, CDR1 is DFQATT and CDR2 SNEGSKA (reference sequence). This CDR3 is 12 amino acids long. The V end was cut by 5 bases, the J end by 7 bases, with 15 bases between.